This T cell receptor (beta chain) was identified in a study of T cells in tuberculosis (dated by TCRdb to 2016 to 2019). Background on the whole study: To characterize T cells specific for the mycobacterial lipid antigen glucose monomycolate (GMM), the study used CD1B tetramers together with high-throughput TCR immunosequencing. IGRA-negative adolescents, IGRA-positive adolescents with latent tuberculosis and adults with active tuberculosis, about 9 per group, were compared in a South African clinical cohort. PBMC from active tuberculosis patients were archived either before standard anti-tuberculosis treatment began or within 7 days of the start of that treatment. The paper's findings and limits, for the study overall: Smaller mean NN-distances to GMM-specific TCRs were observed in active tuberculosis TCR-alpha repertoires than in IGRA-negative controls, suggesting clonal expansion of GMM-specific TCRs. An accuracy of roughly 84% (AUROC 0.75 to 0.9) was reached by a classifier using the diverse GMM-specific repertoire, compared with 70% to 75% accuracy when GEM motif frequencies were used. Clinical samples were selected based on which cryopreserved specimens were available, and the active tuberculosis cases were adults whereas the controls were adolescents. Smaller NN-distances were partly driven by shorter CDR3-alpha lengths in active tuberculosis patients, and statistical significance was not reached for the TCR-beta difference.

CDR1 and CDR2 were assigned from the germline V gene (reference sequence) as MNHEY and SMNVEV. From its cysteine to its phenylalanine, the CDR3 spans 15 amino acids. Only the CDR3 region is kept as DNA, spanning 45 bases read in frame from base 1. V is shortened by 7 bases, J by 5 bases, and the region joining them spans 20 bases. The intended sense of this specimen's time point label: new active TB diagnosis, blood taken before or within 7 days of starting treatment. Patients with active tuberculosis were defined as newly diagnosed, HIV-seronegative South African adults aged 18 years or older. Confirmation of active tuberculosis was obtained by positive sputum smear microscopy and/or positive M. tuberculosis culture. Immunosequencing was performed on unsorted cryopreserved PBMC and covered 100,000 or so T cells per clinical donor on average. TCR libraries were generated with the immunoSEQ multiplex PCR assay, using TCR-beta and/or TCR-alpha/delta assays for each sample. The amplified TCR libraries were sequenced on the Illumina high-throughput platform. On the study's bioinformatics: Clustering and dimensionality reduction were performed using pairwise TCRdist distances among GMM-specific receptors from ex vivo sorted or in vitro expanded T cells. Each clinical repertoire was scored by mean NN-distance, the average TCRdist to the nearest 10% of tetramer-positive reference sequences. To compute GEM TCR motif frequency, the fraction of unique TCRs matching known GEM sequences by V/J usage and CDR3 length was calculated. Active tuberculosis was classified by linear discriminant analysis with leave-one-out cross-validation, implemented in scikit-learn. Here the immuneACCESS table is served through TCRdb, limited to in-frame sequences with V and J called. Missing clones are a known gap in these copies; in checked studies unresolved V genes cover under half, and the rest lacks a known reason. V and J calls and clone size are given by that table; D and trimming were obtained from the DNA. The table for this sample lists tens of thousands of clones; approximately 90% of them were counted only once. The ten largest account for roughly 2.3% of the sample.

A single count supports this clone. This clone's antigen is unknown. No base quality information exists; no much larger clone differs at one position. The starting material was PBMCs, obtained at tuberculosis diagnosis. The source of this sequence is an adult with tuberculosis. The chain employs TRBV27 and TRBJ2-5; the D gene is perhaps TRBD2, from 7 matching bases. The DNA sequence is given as TGTGCCAGCATTTTCCCGAACAGGGAGGGGGAGACCCAGTACTTC. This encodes CASIFPNREGETQYF.